This T cell receptor beta chain was captured by sequencing in a study of blood T cell repertoires in COVID-19 (TCRdb year 2020). Some background on the complete study: The collaborator samples originated in the United States, Italy and Spain and spanned the acute and convalescent phases of COVID-19. The dataset comprised deeply sampled blood TCRbeta repertoires from subjects exposed to, actively infected with, or recovered from COVID-19. The repertoires were released in a freely available public database meant as a resource for research on the immune response to SARS-CoV-2. Samples were obtained from the ongoing ImmuneRACE study (first 160 participants) and from 1,200 or so subjects provided by 6 global collaborators. The prospective study material was composed of cDNA or gDNA derived from T cells, B-cell-depleted T cells, or PBMCs. Where available, HLA class I and class II types were obtained from metadata supplied by the sample provider rather than from assay-based typing. A de-identified subject ID, COVID-19 status, age in years and sex were almost always included in the sample metadata.

One collaborating source in Seattle enrolled patients during active infection and followed them longitudinally through the course of disease. Each collaborating institution followed its own protocols to collect whole blood in K2EDTA tubes. For TCRbeta analysis, collaborators shipped samples as frozen whole blood, isolated PBMCs, or DNA extracted from either of those sample types. Regarding this clone: It has no known antigen specificity. Per-base qualities were not stored, and no clone one base away is much larger.

The immunoSEQ Assay, a bias-controlled multiplex PCR, was used to amplify TCRbeta CDR3 regions from genomic DNA. Turning to the authors' computational methods: Nucleated cell counts per sample were estimated from amplification of reference gene primers within the assay. Sequence reads were collapsed and filtered to measure the absolute abundance of every unique TCRbeta CDR3 rearrangement. For each sample, productive Simpson clonality was calculated by taking the square root of Simpson's diversity index across productive rearrangements. TCRdb obtained this table from immuneACCESS and retained in-frame rearrangements with V and J assigned. These tables miss some clones; where compared with another copy, unresolved V genes account for less than half of the shortfall, and the remainder is unexplained. V and J calls and clone size are given by that table; D and trimming were obtained from the DNA. This sample lists about 160,000 clones; around 87% were detected once. The ten biggest clones cover about 0.6% of the sample.

The CDR1 and CDR2 encoded by the germline V gene are MNHEY and SVGAGI. Between the V and J ends, shortened by 6 bases and 8 bases respectively, the junction contains 14 bases. Including the terminal cysteine and phenylalanine, the CDR3 comprises 14 residues. The only DNA kept is the CDR3, 42 bases in frame from the first base. The research as a whole found: The quantity of clinical and demographic metadata differed by source and by participant and was supplied without curation.

The source of this sequence is a man aged 55 to 70 with COVID-19, enrolled during active disease. The chain uses TRBV6-5 and TRBJ1-6; matching of 6 bases hints at TRBD1 as the D gene. Material for sequencing was peripheral blood. CDR3 sequence: CASRNRVRDSPLHF. The sequenced DNA: TGTGCCAGCAGGAACAGGGTCCGGGATTCACCCCTCCACTTT.